The source of this TCR beta chain is a study of T cells after posttransplantation cyclophosphamide. Study-level findings and limits: Skin or GI-infiltrating T cells shared few TRB sequences with blood.

Produced via immunoSEQ multiplex PCR; TCRdb's table is partial and in-frame only. Counted here are 10,000 to 15,000 clones, approximately 2% occurring once; the ten biggest clones make up 15% to 17%. Turning to this clone: Its antigen remains unknown.

This CDR3 spans 14 amino acids. V was cut by 7 bases and J by 3 bases, with 16 bases left in between. In germline, CDR1 is MGHDK, CDR2 SYGVNS. Treatment was busulfan-fludarabine conditioning, a marrow graft, and cyclophosphamide on days +3 and +4. The sequencing here drew on PBMCs, taken after allogeneic stem cell transplant with posttransplant cyclophosphamide. The clonotype was recovered from a young adult male patient who received an allogeneic stem cell transplant from a related donor, was CMV-positive, and had no GVHD. Some of these T cells may belong to the graft donor. V usage is TRBV25-1 and J usage is TRBJ2-7; D is uncertain. CDR3 in amino acids: CASTEHGPGYEQYF. The CDR3 region has the DNA TGTGCCAGCACTGAGCATGGGCCCGGCTACGAGCAGTACTTC.